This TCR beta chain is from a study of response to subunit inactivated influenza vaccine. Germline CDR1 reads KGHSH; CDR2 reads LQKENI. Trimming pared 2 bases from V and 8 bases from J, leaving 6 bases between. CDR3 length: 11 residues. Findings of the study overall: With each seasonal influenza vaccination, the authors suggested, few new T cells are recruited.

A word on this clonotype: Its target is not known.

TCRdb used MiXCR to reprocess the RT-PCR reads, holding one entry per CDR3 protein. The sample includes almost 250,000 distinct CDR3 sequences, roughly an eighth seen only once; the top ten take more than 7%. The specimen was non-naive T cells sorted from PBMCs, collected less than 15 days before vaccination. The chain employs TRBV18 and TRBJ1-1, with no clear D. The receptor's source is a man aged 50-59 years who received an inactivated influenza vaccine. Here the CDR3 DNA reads TGTGCCAGCTCACCAAATGGAGAAGCTTTCTTT. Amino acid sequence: CASSPNGEAFF.